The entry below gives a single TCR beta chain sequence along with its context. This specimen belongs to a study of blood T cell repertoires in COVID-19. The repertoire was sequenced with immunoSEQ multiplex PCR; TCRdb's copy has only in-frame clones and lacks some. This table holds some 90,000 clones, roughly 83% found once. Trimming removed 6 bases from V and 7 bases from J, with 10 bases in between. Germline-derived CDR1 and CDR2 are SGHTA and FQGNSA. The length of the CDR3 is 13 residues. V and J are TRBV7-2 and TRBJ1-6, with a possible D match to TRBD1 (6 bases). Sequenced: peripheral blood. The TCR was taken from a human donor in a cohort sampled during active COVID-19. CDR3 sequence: CASSRDINSPLHF. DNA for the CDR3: TGTGCCAGCAGTCGGGACATAAATTCACCCCTCCACTTT.